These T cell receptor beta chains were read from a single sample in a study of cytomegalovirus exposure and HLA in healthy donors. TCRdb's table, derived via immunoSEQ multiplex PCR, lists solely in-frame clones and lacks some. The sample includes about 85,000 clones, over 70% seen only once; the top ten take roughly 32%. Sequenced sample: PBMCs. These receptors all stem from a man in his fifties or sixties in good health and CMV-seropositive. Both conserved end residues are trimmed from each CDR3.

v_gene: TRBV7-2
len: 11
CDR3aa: ASSRGYQETQY

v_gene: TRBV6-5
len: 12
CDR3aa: ASTPGQGVQPQH

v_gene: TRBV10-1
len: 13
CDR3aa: ATLLVIDWAGEQY

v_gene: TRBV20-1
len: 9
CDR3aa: SARSVAEQF

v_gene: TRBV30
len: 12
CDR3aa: ALSQGALANEQF

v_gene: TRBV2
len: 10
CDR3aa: ASTQGSYGYT

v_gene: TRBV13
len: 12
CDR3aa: ASSLSQGATEAF

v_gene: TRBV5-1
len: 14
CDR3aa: ASSFQTGTAIVEQY

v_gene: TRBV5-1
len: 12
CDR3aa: ASQRPGREETQY

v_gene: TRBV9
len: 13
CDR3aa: ASSVRGGSTGELF

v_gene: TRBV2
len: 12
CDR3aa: ASSETSLLNIQY

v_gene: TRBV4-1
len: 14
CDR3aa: ASSPTTQTGDNEQF

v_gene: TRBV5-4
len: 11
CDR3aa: ASSSPGLSEQY

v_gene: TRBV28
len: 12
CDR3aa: ASSSPDRGEGAF

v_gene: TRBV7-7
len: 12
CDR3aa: ASSRDRVGNEQF

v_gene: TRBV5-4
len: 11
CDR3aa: ASSLGGADEQY

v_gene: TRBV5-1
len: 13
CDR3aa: ASSNGLAGAYEQY

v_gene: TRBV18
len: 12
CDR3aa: VSSPPSREGGYT

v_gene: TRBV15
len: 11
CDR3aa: ATKRDYQETQY

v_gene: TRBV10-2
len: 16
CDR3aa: ASSRTGIAGGRTDTQY

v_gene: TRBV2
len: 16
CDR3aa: ASSHLRGRREYNSPLH

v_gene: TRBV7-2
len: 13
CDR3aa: ASSLSASGSYEQY

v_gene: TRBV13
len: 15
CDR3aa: ASSPPLDSVGTGELF

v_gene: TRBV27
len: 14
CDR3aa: ASSTFGSSGVYEQY

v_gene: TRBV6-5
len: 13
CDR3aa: ASSPTGAENTEAF

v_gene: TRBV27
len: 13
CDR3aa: ASSFDRNANYGYT

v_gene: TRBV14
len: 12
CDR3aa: ASSLGQGHTEAF

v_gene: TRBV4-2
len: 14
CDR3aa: ASSQSFGLGATEAF

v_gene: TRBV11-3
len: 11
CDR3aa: ASSLGREREQY

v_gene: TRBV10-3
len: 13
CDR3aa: AIRSGLAGGDEQF

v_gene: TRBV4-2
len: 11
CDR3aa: ASSQSDRDEQF

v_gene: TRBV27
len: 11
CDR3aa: ASSWRQGSGYT